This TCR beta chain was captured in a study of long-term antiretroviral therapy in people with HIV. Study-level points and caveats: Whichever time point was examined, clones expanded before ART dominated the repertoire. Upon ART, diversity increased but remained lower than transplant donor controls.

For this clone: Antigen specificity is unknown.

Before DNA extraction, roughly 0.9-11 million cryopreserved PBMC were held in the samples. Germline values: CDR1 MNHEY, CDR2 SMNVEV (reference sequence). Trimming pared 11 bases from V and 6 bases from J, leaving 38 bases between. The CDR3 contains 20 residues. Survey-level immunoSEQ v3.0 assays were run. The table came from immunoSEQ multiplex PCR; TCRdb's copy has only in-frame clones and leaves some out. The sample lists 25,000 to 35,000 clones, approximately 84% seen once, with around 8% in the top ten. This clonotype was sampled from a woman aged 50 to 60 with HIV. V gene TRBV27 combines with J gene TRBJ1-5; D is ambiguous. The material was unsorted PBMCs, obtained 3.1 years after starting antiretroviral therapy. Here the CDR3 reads CAQLTQHPRSRDSGGQPQHF. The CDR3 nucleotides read TGTGCCCAACTGACTCAGCATCCGAGGTCTCGGGATTCCGGTGGTCAGCCCCAGCATTTT.